This T cell receptor (beta chain) was identified during a study of tumor-infiltrating lymphocytes in localized non-small cell lung cancer. Study-level results: IM1 and IM2 tumors showed no difference in T-cell fraction. Recurrence-free survival showed no association with tumor T-cell fraction. Different pieces of the same tissue went to different assays, confounding technical variation with intratumor heterogeneity.

This clone has more than one count but fewer than ten. Its matching antigen is unknown. Germline-derived CDR1 and CDR2 are MGHRA and YSYEKL. Unmatched junction bases numbered 6, after V lost 4 bases and J lost 5 bases. The CDR3 is 15 residues long. The protocol was immunoSEQ multiplex PCR, while the TCRdb copy is restricted to in-frame clones and leaves out a portion. The sample records under 10,000 clones, 55% to 75% being singletons. The chain employs TRBV4-1 and TRBJ1-1; 11 bases match TRBD1. The TCR sequence derives from a human donor with non-small cell lung cancer. Sequencing used lung tumor tissue. CDR3 coding DNA: TGCGCCAGCAGCCTAGGGACAGGGGGGTTAACTGAAGCTTTCTTT. It codes for CASSLGTGGLTEAFF.